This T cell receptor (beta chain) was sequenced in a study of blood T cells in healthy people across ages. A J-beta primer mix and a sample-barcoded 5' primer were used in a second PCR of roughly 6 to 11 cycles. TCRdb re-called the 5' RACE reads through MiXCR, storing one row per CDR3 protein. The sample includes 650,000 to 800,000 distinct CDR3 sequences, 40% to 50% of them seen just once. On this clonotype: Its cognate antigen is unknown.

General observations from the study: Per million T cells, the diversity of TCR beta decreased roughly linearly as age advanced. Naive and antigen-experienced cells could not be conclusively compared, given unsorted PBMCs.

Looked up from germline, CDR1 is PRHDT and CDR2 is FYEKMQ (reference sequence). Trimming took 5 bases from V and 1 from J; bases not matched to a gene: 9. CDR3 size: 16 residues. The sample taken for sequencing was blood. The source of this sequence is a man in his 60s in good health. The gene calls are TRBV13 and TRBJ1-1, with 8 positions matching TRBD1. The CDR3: CASSPGQGRGNTEAFF. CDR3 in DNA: TGTGCCAGCAGCCCAGGACAGGGACGGGGGAACACTGAAGCTTTCTTT.